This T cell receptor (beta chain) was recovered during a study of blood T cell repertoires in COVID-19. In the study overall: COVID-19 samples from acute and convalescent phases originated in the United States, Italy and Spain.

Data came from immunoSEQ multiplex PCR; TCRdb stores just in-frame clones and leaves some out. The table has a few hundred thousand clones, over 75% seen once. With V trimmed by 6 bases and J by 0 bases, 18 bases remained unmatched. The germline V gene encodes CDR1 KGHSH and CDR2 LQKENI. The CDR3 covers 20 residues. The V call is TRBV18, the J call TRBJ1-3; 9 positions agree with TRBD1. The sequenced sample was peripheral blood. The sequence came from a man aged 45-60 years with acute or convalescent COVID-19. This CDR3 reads CASSRGQGFRQAHSGNTIYF. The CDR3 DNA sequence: TGTGCCAGCTCCCGGGGACAGGGCTTTAGGCAAGCCCACTCTGGAAACACCATATATTTT.